A selection of T cell receptor beta chains follows, all from one sample in a study of radiotherapy plus CTLA-4 blockade in lung cancer. The method was immunoSEQ multiplex PCR; TCRdb's version includes in-frame clones alone and lacks a portion of them. The top ten hold around 40% of the sample, which has 55,000 to 80,000 clones, roughly 84% seen once. The specimen was peripheral blood, collected from a patient treated with radiotherapy plus ipilimumab. The receptors here all came from a human donor with non-small cell lung cancer that progressed on radiotherapy plus ipilimumab. CDR3s include the opening cysteine and the closing phenylalanine or tryptophan. The D gene is left open where the match is weak. Clone size is shown for a subset of rows, as once, few, many or a class of expanded clone.

D	J	V	size	length	CDR3	DNA
TRBD1	TRBJ1-5	TRBV10-3	-	15	CAISASGGSNQPQHF	TGTGCCATCAGTGCATCAGGGGGTAGCAATCAGCCCCAGCATTTT
-	TRBJ2-1	TRBV4-2	-	13	CASSQDQGAEQFF	TGTGCCAGCAGCCAAGATCAGGGCGCCGAGCAGTTCTTC
-	TRBJ2-7	TRBV5-1	-	14	CASSLQTSSYEQYF	TGCGCCAGCAGCTTGCAAACCTCTTCCTACGAGCAGTACTTC
-	TRBJ1-5	TRBV5-8	-	15	CASSPEGLSNQPQHF	TGTGCCAGCAGCCCTGAGGGCCTTTCGAATCAGCCCCAGCATTTT
-	TRBJ1-2	TRBV5-1	-	15	CASSLDAGRNYGYTF	TGCGCCAGCAGCTTAGACGCGGGACGGAATTATGGCTACACCTTC
TRBD1	TRBJ1-5	TRBV19	-	16	CASRRTGQYSNQPQHF	TGTGCCAGTAGGAGGACAGGTCAATATAGCAATCAGCCCCAGCATTTT
-	TRBJ2-1	TRBV4-1	-	12	CASSRHTGEQFF	TGCGCCAGCAGCCGACACACAGGGGAGCAGTTCTTC
-	TRBJ1-2	TRBV2	-	13	CASTSMGIEGYTF	TGTGCCAGCACCTCCATGGGGATAGAAGGCTACACCTTC
-	TRBJ2-5	TRBV5-8	-	14	CASSRLSEGETQYF	TGTGCCAGCAGCCGATTGTCGGAGGGGGAGACCCAGTACTTC
-	TRBJ1-2	TRBV29-1	-	12	CSVETGRHGYTF	TGCAGCGTTGAAACAGGGCGGCACGGCTACACCTTC
TRBD1	TRBJ1-2	TRBV5-4	-	14	CASSLDRGQYGYTF	TGTGCCAGCAGCTTGGACAGGGGACAGTATGGCTACACCTTC
-	TRBJ2-1	TRBV2	-	12	CASRTAYNEQFF	TGTGCCAGCAGGACAGCCTACAATGAGCAGTTCTTC
TRBD2	TRBJ2-1	TRBV7-3	few	19	CASSLGVAGLAGAENEQFF	TGTGCCAGCAGCTTAGGGGTGGCCGGACTAGCGGGAGCTGAAAATGAGCAGTTCTTC
TRBD1	TRBJ2-5	TRBV7-2	-	14	CASSRPAGQGNQYF	TGTGCCAGCAGCCGTCCAGCGGGACAGGGGAACCAGTACTTC
TRBD1	TRBJ1-4	TRBV5-1	-	16	CASSPGQGLEGEKLFF	TGCGCCAGCAGCCCAGGACAGGGCTTAGAGGGTGAAAAACTGTTTTTT
-	TRBJ2-5	TRBV27	-	15	CASSFIQGGKETQYF	TGTGCCAGCAGTTTCATCCAGGGGGGAAAAGAGACCCAGTACTTC
TRBD2	TRBJ2-7	TRBV7-3	-	14	CASSQLAGAGEQYF	TGTGCCAGCAGCCAATTAGCGGGAGCCGGCGAGCAGTACTTC
-	TRBJ2-7	TRBV28	-	17	CASSLPPQVLPSYEQYF	TGTGCCAGCAGTTTACCACCCCAAGTACTTCCCTCCTACGAGCAGTACTTC
TRBD2	TRBJ2-3	TRBV30	-	15	CAWSPLAGGTDTQYF	TGTGCCTGGAGTCCATTAGCGGGAGGGACAGATACGCAGTATTTT
-	TRBJ1-1	TRBV5-6	-	16	CASSHFGGRKNTEAFF	TGTGCCAGCAGCCATTTTGGGGGGCGGAAGAACACTGAAGCTTTCTTT
-	TRBJ2-5	TRBV5-1	-	13	CASSWGRSGTQYF	TGCGCCAGCAGCTGGGGTAGGAGCGGGACCCAGTACTTC
TRBD1	TRBJ2-1	TRBV11-3	-	15	CASSLEQGARNEQFF	TGTGCCAGCAGCTTAGAACAGGGGGCGCGCAATGAGCAGTTCTTC
TRBD1	TRBJ2-7	TRBV6-1	-	15	CASSEFRTGGNEQYF	TGTGCCAGCAGTGAATTCCGGACAGGGGGGAACGAGCAGTACTTC
-	TRBJ2-1	TRBV2	-	13	CASRVAAYNEQFF	TGTGCCAGCAGGGTAGCAGCCTACAATGAGCAGTTCTTC
-	TRBJ2-7	TRBV5-6	-	13	CASSFIGGNEQYF	TGTGCCAGCAGCTTTATAGGGGGAAACGAGCAGTACTTC
TRBD2	TRBJ2-1	TRBV7-6	-	14	CASSPGTSGDEQFF	TGTGCCAGCAGTCCCGGGACTAGCGGCGATGAGCAGTTCTTC
-	TRBJ2-2	TRBV28	-	14	CASSRQWYTGELFF	TGTGCCTCCTCCCGGCAGTGGTACACCGGGGAGCTGTTTTTT
TRBD2	TRBJ2-3	TRBV28	-	14	CASSFGGSKDTQYF	TGTGCCAGCAGTTTTGGCGGGAGCAAGGATACGCAGTATTTT
-	TRBJ2-5	TRBV11-1	-	10	CASGKETQYF	TGTGCCAGCGGAAAAGAGACCCAGTACTTC
TRBD1	TRBJ1-5	TRBV6-6	once	13	CASAGQGNQPQHF	TGTGCCAGCGCAGGACAGGGCAATCAGCCCCAGCATTTT
-	TRBJ2-1	TRBV7-8	-	16	CASSPALVLAGNEQFF	TGTGCCAGCAGCCCCGCCCTGGTGCTAGCAGGCAATGAGCAGTTCTTC
TRBD2	TRBJ2-2	TRBV11-2	-	16	CASSSTSDVIAGELFF	TGTGCCAGCAGCTCGACTAGCGACGTTATCGCCGGGGAGCTGTTTTTT
-	TRBJ2-2	TRBV30	-	14	CARKLTGETGELFF	TGTGCCCGGAAACTTACAGGAGAAACCGGGGAGCTGTTTTTT
TRBD1	TRBJ2-5	TRBV7-7	-	16	CASSLGVNRGTETQYF	TGTGCTAGCAGCTTAGGAGTAAACAGGGGAACAGAGACCCAGTACTTC
-	TRBJ1-2	TRBV29-1	-	13	CSGTRTHCYGYTF	TGCAGCGGGACCCGGACACACTGCTATGGCTACACCTTC
TRBD1	TRBJ2-6	TRBV19	-	17	CATTLGQGPSGANVLTF	TGTGCCACAACTCTTGGACAGGGCCCCTCTGGGGCCAACGTCCTGACTTTC
TRBD2	TRBJ2-1	TRBV19	-	15	CASSIPGLAGGEQFF	TGTGCCAGTAGTATCCCGGGACTAGCGGGGGGTGAGCAGTTCTTC
-	TRBJ1-5	TRBV6-6	few	15	CASSYSSGGNQPQHF	TGTGCCAGCAGTTACTCGTCAGGGGGCAATCAGCCCCAGCATTTT
-	TRBJ2-7	TRBV18	-	13	CASSPPSNYEQYF	TGTGCCAGCTCACCACCGTCCAACTACGAGCAGTACTTC
-	TRBJ2-1	TRBV5-1	-	15	CASMEGVNSYNEQFF	TGCGCCAGCATGGAAGGAGTTAACTCCTACAATGAGCAGTTCTTC
-	TRBJ2-6	TRBV11-2	-	17	CASSPGDLTSGANVLTF	TGTGCCAGCAGCCCGGGGGACCTGACCTCTGGGGCCAACGTCCTGACTTTC
-	TRBJ1-1	TRBV29-1	-	12	CSVVGAVTEAFF	TGCAGCGTTGTAGGGGCGGTGACTGAAGCTTTCTTT
-	TRBJ2-2	TRBV18	-	15	CASSPPSLKGGELFF	TGTGCCAGCTCACCACCGAGCCTGAAGGGCGGGGAGCTGTTTTTT
-	TRBJ2-4	TRBV9	-	14	CASSAAANENIQYF	TGTGCCAGCAGCGCCGCCGCAAACGAAAACATTCAGTACTTC
TRBD1	TRBJ2-4	TRBV2	-	13	CATAGQGQNIQYF	TGTGCCACCGCTGGACAGGGTCAAAACATTCAGTACTTC